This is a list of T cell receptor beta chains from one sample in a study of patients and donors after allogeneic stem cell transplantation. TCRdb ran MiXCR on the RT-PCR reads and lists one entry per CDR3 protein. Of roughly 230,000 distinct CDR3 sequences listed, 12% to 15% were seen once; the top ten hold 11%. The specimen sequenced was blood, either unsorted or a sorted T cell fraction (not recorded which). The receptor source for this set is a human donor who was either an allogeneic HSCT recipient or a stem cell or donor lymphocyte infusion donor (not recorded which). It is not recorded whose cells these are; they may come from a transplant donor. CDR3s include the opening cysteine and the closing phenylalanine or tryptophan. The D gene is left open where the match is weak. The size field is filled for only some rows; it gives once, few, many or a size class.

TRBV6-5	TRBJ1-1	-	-	CASSYLGSWGLAEAFF	TGTGCCAGCAGTTACTTGGGGTCCTGGGGGTTGGCTGAAGCTTTCTTT
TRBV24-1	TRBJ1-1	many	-	CATSDRSGSNEAFF	TGTGCCACCAGTGATCGATCGGGGTCCAATGAAGCTTTCTTT
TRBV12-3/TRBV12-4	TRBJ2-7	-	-	CASSESSYEQYF	TGTGCCAGCAGTGAATCCTCCTACGAGCAGTACTTC
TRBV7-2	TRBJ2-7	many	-	CASSSPTHIREYF	TGTGCCAGCAGCTCCCCGACACACATCAGGGAGTACTTC
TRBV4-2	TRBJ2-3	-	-	CASSPRDLTDTQYF	TGTGCCAGCAGCCCCCGCGATTTAACAGATACGCAGTATTTT
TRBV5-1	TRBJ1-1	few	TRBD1	CASSSGTGGSSDAFF	TGCGCCAGCAGCTCCGGGACAGGGGGAAGCTCCGATGCTTTCTTT
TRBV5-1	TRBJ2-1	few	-	CASSLVPFETNEQFF	TGCGCCAGCAGCTTGGTTCCGTTCGAGACAAATGAGCAGTTCTTC
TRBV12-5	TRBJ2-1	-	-	CASGLVHSSYNEQFF	TGTGCTAGTGGTTTGGTACATAGCTCCTACAATGAGCAGTTCTTC
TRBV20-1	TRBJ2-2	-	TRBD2	CSARSLLAGNTGELFF	TGCAGTGCTCGTAGTCTACTAGCGGGGAACACCGGGGAGCTGTTTTTT
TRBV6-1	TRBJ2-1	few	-	CASGGRGYNEQFF	TGTGCCAGCGGCGGCAGGGGATACAATGAGCAGTTCTTC
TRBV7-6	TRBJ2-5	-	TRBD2	CASRNGLAGEAIRETQYF	TGTGCCAGCAGAAATGGACTAGCGGGAGAAGCGATCAGAGAGACCCAGTACTTC
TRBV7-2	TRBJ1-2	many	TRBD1	CASSPRTGNNYGYTF	TGTGCCAGCAGCCCACGGACAGGGAATAACTATGGCTACACCTTC
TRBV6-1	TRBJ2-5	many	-	CASQFGGFGETQYF	TGTGCCAGCCAGTTTGGGGGGTTTGGGGAGACCCAGTACTTC
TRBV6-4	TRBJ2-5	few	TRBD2	CASSDSAGGVQTQYF	TGTGCCAGCAGTGACTCCGCGGGAGGGGTACAGACCCAGTACTTC
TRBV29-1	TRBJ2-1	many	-	CSARDWYGNEQFF	TGCAGCGCGAGGGACTGGTATGGGAATGAGCAGTTCTTC
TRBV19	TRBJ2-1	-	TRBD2	CASSLRTSWNNEQFF	TGTGCCAGTAGTCTCCGGACTAGCTGGAACAATGAGCAGTTCTTC
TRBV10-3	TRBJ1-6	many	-	CAISEGGKNSPLHF	TGTGCCATCAGTGAGGGAGGAAAGAATTCACCCCTCCACTTT
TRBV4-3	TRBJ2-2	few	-	CASSRLGSGTGELFF	TGCGCCAGCAGCCGCTTAGGATCCGGCACCGGGGAGCTGTTTTTT
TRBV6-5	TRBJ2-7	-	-	CASSSPSTVSYEQYF	TGTGCCAGCAGTTCCCCCTCGACAGTCTCCTACGAGCAGTACTTC
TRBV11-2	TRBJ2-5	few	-	CASSLRGPQETQYF	TGTGCCAGCAGCTTGCGGGGTCCCCAAGAGACCCAGTACTTC
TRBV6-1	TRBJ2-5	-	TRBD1	CASSALVGGGETQYF	TGTGCCAGCAGTGCGTTAGTAGGGGGCGGGGAGACCCAGTACTTC
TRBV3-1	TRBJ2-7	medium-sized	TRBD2	CASSQDLASGYREQYF	TGTGCCAGCAGCCAAGATCTGGCTAGCGGGTATCGCGAGCAGTACTTC
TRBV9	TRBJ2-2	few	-	CASSVEPLNTGELFF	TGTGCCAGCAGCGTAGAACCGCTTAACACCGGGGAGCTGTTTTTT
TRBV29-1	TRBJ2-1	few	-	CSAGGMSYNEQFF	TGCAGCGCCGGCGGAATGAGTTACAATGAGCAGTTCTTC
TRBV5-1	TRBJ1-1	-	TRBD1	CASSLSVRTGNTEAFF	TGCGCCAGCAGCTTGAGTGTCCGGACAGGGAACACTGAAGCTTTCTTT
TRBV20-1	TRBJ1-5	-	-	CSAPTPRGVGNQPQHF	TGCAGTGCTCCAACACCGAGGGGTGTAGGCAATCAGCCCCAGCATTTT
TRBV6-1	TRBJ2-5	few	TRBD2	CASRPRTSGHKITQYF	TGTGCCAGCAGACCCAGGACTAGCGGGCACAAGATAACCCAGTACTTC
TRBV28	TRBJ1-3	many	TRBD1	CASSINTGGGYTIYF	TGTGCCAGCAGTATAAACACAGGGGGCGGCTACACCATATATTTT
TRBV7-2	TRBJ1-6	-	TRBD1	CASSEGTGQRSPLHF	TGTGCCAGCAGCGAAGGGACAGGGCAGCGTTCACCCCTCCACTTT
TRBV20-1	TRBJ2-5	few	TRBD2	CSADLPGTKQETQYF	TGCAGTGCCGACCTCCCCGGGACTAAACAAGAGACCCAGTACTTC
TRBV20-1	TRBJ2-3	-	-	CSARAITDTQYF	TGCAGTGCTAGAGCCATCACAGATACGCAGTATTTT
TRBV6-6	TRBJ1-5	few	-	CASSYGENQLQHF	TGTGCCAGCAGTTACGGGGAAAATCAGCTCCAGCATTTT
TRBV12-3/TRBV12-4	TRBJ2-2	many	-	CASSLGPGAGTGELFF	TGTGCCAGCAGTTTAGGTCCGGGGGCGGGCACCGGGGAGCTGTTTTTT
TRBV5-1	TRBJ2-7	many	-	CASSLKNRAQAYEQYF	TGCGCCAGCAGCTTGAAGAACAGGGCCCAAGCCTACGAGCAGTACTTC
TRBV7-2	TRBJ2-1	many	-	CASSPWAQVGSYNEQFF	TGTGCCAGCAGCCCCTGGGCACAGGTGGGCTCCTACAATGAGCAGTTCTTC
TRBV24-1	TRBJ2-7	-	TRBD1	CATSDRGTGVIYEQYF	TGTGCCACCAGTGACCGGGGGACAGGGGTCATCTACGAGCAGTACTTC
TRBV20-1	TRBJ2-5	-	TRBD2	CSARDETLSGRRETQYF	TGCAGTGCTAGAGATGAGACCCTTAGCGGGAGACGGGAGACCCAGTACTTC